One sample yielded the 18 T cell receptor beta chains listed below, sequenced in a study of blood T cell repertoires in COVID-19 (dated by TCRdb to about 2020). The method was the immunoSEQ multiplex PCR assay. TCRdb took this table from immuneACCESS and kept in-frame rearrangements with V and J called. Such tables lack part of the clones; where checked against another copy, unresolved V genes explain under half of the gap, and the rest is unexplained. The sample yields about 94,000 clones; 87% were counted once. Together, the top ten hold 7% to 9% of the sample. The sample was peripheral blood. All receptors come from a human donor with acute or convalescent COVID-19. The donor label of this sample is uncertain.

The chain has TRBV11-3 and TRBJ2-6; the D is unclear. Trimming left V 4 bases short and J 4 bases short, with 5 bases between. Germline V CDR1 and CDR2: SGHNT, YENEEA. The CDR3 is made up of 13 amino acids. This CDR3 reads CASSSRGANVLTF. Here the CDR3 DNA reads TGTGCCAGCAGCTCTCGGGGGGCCAACGTCCTGACTTTC.

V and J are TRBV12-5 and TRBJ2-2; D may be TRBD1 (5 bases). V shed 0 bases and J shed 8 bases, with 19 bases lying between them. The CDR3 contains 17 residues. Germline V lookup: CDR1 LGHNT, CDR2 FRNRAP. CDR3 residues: CASGLVQASSTTGELFF. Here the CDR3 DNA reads TGTGCTAGTGGTTTGGTACAGGCTAGTAGCACTACAGGGGAGCTGTTTTTT.

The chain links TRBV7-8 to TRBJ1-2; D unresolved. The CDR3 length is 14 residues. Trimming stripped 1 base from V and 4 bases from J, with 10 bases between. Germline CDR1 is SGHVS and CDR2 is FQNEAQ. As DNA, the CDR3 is TGTGCCAGCAGCTTAGGTACTGCACCCTATGGCTACACCTTC. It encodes CASSLGTAPYGYTF.

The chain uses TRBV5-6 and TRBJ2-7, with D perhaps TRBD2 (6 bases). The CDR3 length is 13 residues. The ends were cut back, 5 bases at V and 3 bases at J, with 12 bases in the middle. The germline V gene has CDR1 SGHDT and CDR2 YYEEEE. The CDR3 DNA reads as TGTGCCAGCAGTCGGGACTGGGGCTACGAGCAGTACTTC. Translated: CASSRDWGYEQYF. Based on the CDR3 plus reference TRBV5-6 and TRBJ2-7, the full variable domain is DAGVTQSPTHLIKTRGQQVTLRCSPKSGHDTVSWYQQALGQGPQFIFQYYEEEERQRGNFPDRFSGHQFPNYSSELNVNALLLGDSALYLCASSRDWGYEQYFGPGTRLTVT.

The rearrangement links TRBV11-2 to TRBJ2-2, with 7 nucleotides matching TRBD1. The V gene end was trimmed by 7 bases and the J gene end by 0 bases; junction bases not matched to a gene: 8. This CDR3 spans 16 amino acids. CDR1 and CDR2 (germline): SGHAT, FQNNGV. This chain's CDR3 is CASTQWGQTNTGELFF. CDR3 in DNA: TGTGCCAGCACCCAATGGGGACAGACGAACACCGGGGAGCTGTTTTTT.

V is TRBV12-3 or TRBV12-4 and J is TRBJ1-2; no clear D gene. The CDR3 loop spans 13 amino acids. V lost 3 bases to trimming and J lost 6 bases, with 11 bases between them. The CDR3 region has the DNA TGTGCCAGCAGTTTGAGGGAAGGGAATGGCTACACCTTC. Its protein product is CASSLREGNGYTF.

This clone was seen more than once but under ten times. The DNA of the CDR3 is TGTGCCAGCAGCCGATCGGACAGGGTTATCTATGGCTACACCTTC. This sequence encodes CASSRSDRVIYGYTF. V usage is TRBV7-9 and J usage is TRBJ1-2, with TRBD1 matching 8 bases. CDR3 length: 15 amino acids. V lost 5 bases to trimming and J lost 4 bases; unmatched junction nucleotides: 9. Germline V gene sequence: CDR1 SEHNR, CDR2 FQNEAQ (reference sequence).

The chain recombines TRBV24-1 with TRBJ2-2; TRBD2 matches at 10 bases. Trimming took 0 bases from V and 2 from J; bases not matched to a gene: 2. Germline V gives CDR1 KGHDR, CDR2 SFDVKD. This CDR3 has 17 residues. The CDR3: CATSDLVLAGNTGELFF. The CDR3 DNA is TGTGCCACCAGTGATTTGGTACTAGCGGGAAACACCGGGGAGCTGTTTTTT.

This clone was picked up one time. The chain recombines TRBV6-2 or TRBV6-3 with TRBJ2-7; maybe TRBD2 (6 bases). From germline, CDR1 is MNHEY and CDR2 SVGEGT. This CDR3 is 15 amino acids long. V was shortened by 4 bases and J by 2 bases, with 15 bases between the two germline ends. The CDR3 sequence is CASSSLHSGPYEQYF. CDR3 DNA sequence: TGTGCCAGCAGTTCCTTACATAGCGGTCCCTACGAGCAGTACTTC.

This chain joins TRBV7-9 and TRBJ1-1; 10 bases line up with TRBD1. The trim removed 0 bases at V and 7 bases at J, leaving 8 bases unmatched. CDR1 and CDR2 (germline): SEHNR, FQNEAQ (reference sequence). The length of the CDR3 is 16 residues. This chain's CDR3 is CASSLATGGYPIEAFF. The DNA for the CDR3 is TGTGCCAGCAGCTTAGCGACAGGGGGCTATCCCATTGAAGCTTTCTTT.

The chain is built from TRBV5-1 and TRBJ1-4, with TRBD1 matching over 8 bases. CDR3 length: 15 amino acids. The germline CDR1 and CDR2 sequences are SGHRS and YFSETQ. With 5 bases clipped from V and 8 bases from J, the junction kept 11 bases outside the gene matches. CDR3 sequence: CASRPDRGWDEKLFF. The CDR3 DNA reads TGCGCCAGCAGACCTGACAGGGGATGGGACGAAAAACTGTTTTTT.

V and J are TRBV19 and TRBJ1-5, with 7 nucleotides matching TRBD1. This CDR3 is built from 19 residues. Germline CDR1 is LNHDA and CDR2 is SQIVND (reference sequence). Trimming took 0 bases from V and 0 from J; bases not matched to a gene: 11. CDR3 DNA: TGTGCCAGTAGTATAGATCCGTTAACAGGGGTTAATAGCAATCAGCCCCAGCATTTT. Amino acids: CASSIDPLTGVNSNQPQHF.

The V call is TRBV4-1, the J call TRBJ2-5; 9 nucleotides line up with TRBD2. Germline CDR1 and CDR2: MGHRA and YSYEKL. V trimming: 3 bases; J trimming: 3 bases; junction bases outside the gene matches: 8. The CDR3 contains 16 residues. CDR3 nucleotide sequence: TGCGCCAGCAGCCATGACCTAGCGGGGATAAAAGAGACCCAGTACTTC. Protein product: CASSHDLAGIKETQYF.

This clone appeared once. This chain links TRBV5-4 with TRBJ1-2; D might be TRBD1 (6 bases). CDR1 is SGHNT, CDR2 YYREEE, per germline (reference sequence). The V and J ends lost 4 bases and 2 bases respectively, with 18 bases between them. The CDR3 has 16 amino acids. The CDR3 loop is CASSTWVTGPNYGYTF. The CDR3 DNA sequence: TGTGCCAGCAGCACGTGGGTGACAGGCCCCAACTATGGCTACACCTTC.

DNA for the CDR3: TGCAGTGCTAGAGACACAGGGGAAGCTTTCTTT. Its translation: CSARDTGEAFF. The rearrangement joins TRBV20-1 to TRBJ1-1, with a tentative D call TRBD1 (6 bases). Trimming pared 0 bases from V and 8 bases from J, leaving 7 bases between. This CDR3 spans 11 amino acids. CDR1 and CDR2 from the germline V gene are DFQATT and SNEGSKA (reference sequence).

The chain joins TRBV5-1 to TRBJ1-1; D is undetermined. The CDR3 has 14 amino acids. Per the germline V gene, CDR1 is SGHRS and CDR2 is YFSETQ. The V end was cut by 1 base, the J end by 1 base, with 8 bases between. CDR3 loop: CASSLSAGNTEAFF. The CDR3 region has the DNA TGCGCCAGCAGCTTGAGTGCAGGGAACACTGAAGCTTTCTTT.

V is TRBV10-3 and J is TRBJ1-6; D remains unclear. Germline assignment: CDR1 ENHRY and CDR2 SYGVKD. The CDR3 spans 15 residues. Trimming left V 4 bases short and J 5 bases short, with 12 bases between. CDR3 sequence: CAISGPTGDNSPLHF. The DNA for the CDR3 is TGTGCCATCAGTGGACCGACCGGGGATAATTCACCCCTCCACTTT.

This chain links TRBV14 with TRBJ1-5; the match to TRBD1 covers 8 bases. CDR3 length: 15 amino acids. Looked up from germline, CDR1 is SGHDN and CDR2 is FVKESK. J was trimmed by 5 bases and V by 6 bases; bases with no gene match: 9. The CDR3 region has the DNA TGTGCCAGCAGGGAGACAGGGGAGGGATATCAGCCCCAGCATTTT. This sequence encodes CASRETGEGYQPQHF. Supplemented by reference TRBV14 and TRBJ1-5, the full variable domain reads EAGVTQFPSHSVIEKGQTVTLRCDPISGHDNLYWYRRVMGKEIKFLLHFVKESKQDESGMPNNRFLAERTGGTYSTLKVQPAELEDSGVYFCASRETGEGYQPQHFGDGTRLSIL.